This T cell receptor beta chain was recovered during a study of neurological immune-mediated disorders. Study as a whole: The multiple sclerosis group of roughly 35 included approximately 30 relapsing-remitting and 3 secondary progressive patients.

Study outcomes and limitations: Phylogenetic grouping placed 18 of 34 multiple sclerosis patients' repertoires in one related-CDR3 cluster, a possible signature.

5'RACE generated cDNA with 10-nucleotide random UMIs. TCRdb re-called the 5' RACE reads with MiXCR, one entry per CDR3 protein. The table lists approximately 130,000 distinct CDR3 sequences, 3.2% of them singletons. This clonotype was observed a handful of times. Its antigen remains unidentified. The sequenced sample was PBMCs. The receptor's source is a woman between 25 and 40 years old with multiple sclerosis.

The CDR3 region is CASNRLAGADTQYF. The CDR3 DNA sequence: TGTGCCAGCAACCGACTAGCGGGAGCAGATACGCAGTATTTT. The gene calls are TRBV7-2 and TRBJ2-3; 12 bases align to TRBD2. Per the germline V gene, CDR1 is SGHTA and CDR2 is FQGNSA. The CDR3 sequence is 14 residues long. V shed 7 bases, J shed 4 bases, and the junction held 3 bases outside the gene matches.